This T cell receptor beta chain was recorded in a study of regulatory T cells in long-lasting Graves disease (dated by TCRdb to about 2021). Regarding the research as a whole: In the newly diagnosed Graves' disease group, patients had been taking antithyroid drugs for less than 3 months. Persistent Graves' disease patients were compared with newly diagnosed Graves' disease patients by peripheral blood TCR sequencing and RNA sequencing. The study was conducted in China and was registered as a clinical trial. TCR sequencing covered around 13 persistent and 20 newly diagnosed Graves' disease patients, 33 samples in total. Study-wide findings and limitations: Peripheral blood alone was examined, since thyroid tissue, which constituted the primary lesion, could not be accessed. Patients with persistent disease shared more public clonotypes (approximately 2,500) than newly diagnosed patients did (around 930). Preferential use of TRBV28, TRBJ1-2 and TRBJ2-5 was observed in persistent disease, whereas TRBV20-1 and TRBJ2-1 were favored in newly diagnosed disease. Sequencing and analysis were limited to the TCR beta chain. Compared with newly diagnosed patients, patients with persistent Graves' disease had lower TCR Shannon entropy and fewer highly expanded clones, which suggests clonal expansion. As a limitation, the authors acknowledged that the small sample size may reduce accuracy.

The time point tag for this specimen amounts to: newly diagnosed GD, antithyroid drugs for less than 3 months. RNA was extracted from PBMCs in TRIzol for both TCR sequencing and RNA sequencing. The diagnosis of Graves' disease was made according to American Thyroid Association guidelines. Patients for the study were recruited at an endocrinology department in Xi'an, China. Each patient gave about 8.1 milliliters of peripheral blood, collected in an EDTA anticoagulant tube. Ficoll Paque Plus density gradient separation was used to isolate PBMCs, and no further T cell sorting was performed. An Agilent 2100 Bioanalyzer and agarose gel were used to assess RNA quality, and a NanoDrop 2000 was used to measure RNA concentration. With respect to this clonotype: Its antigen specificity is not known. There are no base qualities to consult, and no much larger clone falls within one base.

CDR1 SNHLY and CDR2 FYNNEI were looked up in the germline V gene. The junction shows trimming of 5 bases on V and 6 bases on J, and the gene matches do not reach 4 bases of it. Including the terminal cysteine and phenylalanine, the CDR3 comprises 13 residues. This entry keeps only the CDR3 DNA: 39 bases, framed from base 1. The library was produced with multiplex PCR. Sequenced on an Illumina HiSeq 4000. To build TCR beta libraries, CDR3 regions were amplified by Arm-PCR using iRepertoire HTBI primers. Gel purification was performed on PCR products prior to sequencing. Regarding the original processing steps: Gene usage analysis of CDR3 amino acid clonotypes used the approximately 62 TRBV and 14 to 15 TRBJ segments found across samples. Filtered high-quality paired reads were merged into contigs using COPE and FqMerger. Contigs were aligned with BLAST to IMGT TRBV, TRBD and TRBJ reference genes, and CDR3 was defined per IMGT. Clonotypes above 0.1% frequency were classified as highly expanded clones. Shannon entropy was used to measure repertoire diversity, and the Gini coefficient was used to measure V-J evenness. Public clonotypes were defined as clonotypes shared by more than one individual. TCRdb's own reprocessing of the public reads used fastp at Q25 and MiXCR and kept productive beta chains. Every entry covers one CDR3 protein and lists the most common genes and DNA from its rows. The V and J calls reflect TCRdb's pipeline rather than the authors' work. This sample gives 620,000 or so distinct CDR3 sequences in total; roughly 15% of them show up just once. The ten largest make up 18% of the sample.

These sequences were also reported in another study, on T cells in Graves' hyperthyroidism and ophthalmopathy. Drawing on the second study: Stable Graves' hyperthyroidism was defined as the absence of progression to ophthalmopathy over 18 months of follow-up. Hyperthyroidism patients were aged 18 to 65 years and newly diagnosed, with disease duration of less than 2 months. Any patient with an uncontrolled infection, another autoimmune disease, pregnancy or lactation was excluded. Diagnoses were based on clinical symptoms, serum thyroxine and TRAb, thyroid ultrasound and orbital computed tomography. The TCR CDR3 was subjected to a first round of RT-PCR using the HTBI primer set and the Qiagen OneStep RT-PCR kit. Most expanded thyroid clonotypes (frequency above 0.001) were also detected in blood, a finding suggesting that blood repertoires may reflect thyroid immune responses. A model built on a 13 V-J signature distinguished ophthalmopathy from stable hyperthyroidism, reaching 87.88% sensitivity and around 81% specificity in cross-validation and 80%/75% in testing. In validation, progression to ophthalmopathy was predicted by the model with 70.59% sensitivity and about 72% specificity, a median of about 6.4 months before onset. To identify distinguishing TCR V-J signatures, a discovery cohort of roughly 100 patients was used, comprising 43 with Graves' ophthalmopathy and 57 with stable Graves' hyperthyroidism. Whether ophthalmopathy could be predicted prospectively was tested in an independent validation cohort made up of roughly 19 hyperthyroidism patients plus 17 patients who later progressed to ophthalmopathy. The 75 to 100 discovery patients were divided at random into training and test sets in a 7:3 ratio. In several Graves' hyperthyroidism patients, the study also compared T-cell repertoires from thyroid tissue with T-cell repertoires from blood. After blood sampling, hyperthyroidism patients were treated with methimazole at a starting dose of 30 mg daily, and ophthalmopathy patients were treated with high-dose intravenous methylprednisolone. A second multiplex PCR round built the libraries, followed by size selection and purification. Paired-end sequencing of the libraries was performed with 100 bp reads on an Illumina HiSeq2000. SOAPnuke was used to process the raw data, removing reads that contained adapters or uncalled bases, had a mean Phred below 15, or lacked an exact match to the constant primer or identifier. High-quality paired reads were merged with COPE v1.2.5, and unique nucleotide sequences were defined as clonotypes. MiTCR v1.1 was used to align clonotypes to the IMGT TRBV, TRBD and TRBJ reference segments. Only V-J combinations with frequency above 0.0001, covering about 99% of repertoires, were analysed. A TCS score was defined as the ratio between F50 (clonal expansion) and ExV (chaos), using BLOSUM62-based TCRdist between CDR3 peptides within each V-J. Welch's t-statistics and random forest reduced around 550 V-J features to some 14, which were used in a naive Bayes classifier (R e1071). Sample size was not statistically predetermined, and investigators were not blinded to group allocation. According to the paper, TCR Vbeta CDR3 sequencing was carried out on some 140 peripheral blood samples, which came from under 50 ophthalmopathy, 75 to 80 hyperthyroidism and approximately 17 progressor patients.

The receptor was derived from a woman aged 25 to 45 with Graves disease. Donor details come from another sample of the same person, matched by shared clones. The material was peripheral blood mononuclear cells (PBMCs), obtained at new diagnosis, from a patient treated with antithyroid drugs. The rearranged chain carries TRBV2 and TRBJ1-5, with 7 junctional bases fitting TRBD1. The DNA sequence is TGTGCCAGCAGTCCTAGGGGGCCTCAGCCCCAGCATTTT. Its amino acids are CASSPRGPQPQHF.